The 16 T cell receptor beta chains listed next were all sequenced from one sample in a study of T cells after yellow fever vaccination. A single record per CDR3 protein comes from TCRdb applying MiXCR to the 5' RACE reads. Of roughly 45,000 distinct CDR3 sequences detected, 6% to 7% appear once; the ten largest clones hold under 11%. The material was PBMCs, either bulk or a sorted T-cell subset (CD4+, CD8+, memory, or dextramer-sorted; not recorded which), obtained 45 days after the yellow fever booster vaccination. These receptors were collected from a man aged 25-45 years who received the YFV17D yellow fever vaccine.

This clonotype was picked up a small number of times. The CDR3 is CASSRTSGTGELFF. In DNA form, the CDR3 reads TGTGCCAGCAGTAGGACAAGCGGGACCGGGGAGCTGTTTTTT. This sequence joins TRBV6-5 and TRBJ2-2; D perhaps matches TRBD2 (6 bases). V was trimmed by 5 bases and J by 5 bases, leaving 12 bases between them. This CDR3 has 14 residues. The germline CDR1 and CDR2 sequences are MNHEY and SVGAGI.

The chain couples TRBV2 to TRBJ2-4; 9 nucleotides match TRBD1. V was clipped by 3 bases and J by 1 base; unmatched bases: 4. CDR3 length: 16 residues. Germline assignment: CDR1 SNHLY and CDR2 FYNNEI. The CDR3 coding sequence is TGTGCCAGCAGTGACCGGGACAGGGACGCCAAAAACATTCAGTACTTC. Translating it yields CASSDRDRDAKNIQYF.

This chain uses TRBV7-9 with TRBJ2-3; D not certain. The CDR3 extends over 15 amino acids. With 0 bases removed from V and 3 bases from J, the gap between germline ends came to 10 bases. Per germline, CDR1 SEHNR and CDR2 FQNEAQ (reference sequence). In nucleotides, the CDR3 is TGTGCCAGCAGCTTAGCGCTCGCCGGAACAGATACGCAGTATTTT. Its translation is CASSLALAGTDTQYF.

There are many counts of this clonotype. The chain has TRBV29-1 and TRBJ1-3, with D uncertain. The germline V and J ends were trimmed by 7 bases and 2 bases, with 6 bases remaining between them. The germline CDR1 and CDR2 sequences are SQVTM and ANQGSEA. The CDR3 extends over 11 amino acids. The DNA of the CDR3 is TGCAGCGCCTTGACTGGAAACACCATATATTTT. It translates to CSALTGNTIYF.

In this sample, this clonotype turned up a few times. At one end the junction does not follow the germline gene, possibly because of a read error. The V gene is TRBV6-1, the J gene TRBJ2-4, with TRBD2 as a possible D gene (6 bases). Germline CDR1 is MNHNS and CDR2 is SASEGT. The CDR3 sequence is 14 residues long. The CDR3 DNA reads as TGTGTCAGCACAGCTGGGGGGGCCAAAAACATTCAGTACTTC. It encodes CVSTAGGAKNIQYF.

Only a few counts were recorded for this clonotype. J is TRBJ1-1 and V is TRBV29-1; D remains unclear. The CDR3 covers 12 residues. Germline CDR1 is SQVTM and CDR2 is ANQGSEA. V dropped 1 base and J dropped 11 bases, with 14 bases sitting between them. The CDR3 DNA reads as TGCAGCGTTGAAGGGGTCTCCCTCGTGGCTTTCTTT. Its translation: CSVEGVSLVAFF.

There are many counts of this clonotype. V usage is TRBV11-3 and J usage is TRBJ2-1; 8 bases map to TRBD2. V gave up 3 bases and J gave up 5 bases; unmatched junction bases: 9. The germline gives CDR1 SGHNT, CDR2 YENEEA. There are 16 residues in the CDR3. As DNA, the CDR3 is TGTGCCAGCAGCTTTGGCCAGACTAGCGCCGACAATGAGCAGTTCTTC. Its protein product is CASSFGQTSADNEQFF.

This clonotype was counted many times. The chain links TRBV12-3 or TRBV12-4 to TRBJ2-1, with D possibly being TRBD2 (6 bases). The V end was cut by 5 bases, the J end by 4 bases, with 15 bases between. The CDR3 extends over 15 amino acids. CDR3 residues: CASSPGGAGYNEQFF. CDR3 in DNA: TGTGCCAGCAGTCCCGGGGGTGCGGGTTACAATGAGCAGTTCTTC.

This clonotype was picked up many times. V is TRBV5-6 and J is TRBJ2-1; D is unresolved. This CDR3 is 11 amino acids long. Trimming left V 2 bases short and J 8 bases short, with 5 bases between. Germline lookup yields CDR1 SGHDT and CDR2 YYEEEE. CDR3 DNA: TGTGCCAGCAGCTTCGTCGATGAGCAGTTCTTC. Its translation is CASSFVDEQFF.

This clonotype was seen ten or more times. This sequence joins TRBV5-1 and TRBJ2-7; D not resolved. V was pared by 4 bases and J by 3 bases, with 8 bases between. Per germline, CDR1 SGHRS and CDR2 YFSETQ. The CDR3 loop spans 12 amino acids. Here the CDR3 reads CASSPDDYEQYF. The CDR3 coding sequence is TGCGCCAGCAGCCCCGACGACTACGAGCAGTACTTC. Using reference TRBV5-1 and TRBJ2-7 for the parts outside the CDR3, the full variable domain is KAGVTQTPRYLIKTRGQQVTLSCSPISGHRSVSWYQQTPGQGLQFLFEYFSETQRNKGNFPGRFSGRQFSNSRSEMNVSTLELGDSALYLCASSPDDYEQYFGPGTRLTVT.

The V gene is TRBV6-5, the J gene TRBJ1-5, with 7 positions matching TRBD1. Germline CDR1 is MNHEY and CDR2 is SVGAGI. CDR3 length: 14 residues. The ends lost 8 bases at V and 3 bases at J; junction bases unmatched: 7. CDR3 DNA: TGTGCCAGCGGGGAGGGACAGACCAATCAGCCCCAGCATTTT. It codes for CASGEGQTNQPQHF.

This clonotype was seen a few times. The rearrangement links TRBV20-1 to TRBJ2-7, with TRBD1 as a possible D gene (5 bases). Trimming took 3 bases from V and 5 from J, leaving 26 bases between them. Germline V gives CDR1 DFQATT, CDR2 SNEGSKA (reference sequence). The CDR3 extends over 17 amino acids. This chain's CDR3 is CSASGLVGVGRFDEQYF. CDR3 DNA sequence: TGCAGTGCTAGTGGGCTAGTAGGGGTCGGGCGCTTCGACGAGCAGTACTTC.

This clonotype was observed many times. The rearrangement links TRBV7-2 to TRBJ2-5, with D perhaps matching TRBD1 (6 bases). The ends were cut back, 2 bases at V and 9 bases at J, with 10 bases in the middle. From germline, CDR1 is SGHTA and CDR2 FQGNSA. The CDR3 contains 12 residues. CDR3 nucleotides: TGTGCCAGCAGCTTACCTGAGGGGGCCCAGTACTTC. Its protein is CASSLPEGAQYF.

In its sample, this clonotype was seen many times. J is TRBJ2-7 and V is TRBV19; D gene uncertain. Trimming removed 7 bases at V and 8 bases at J, with 12 bases between. CDR3 length: 11 amino acids. Germline CDR1 and CDR2: LNHDA and SQIVND (reference sequence). The CDR3: CASTWMQKQYF. The CDR3 nucleotides are TGTGCCAGTACCTGGATGCAGAAGCAGTACTTC.

This clonotype was picked up a small number of times. J is TRBJ2-7 and V is TRBV7-2, with 8 nucleotides matching TRBD1. CDR1 SGHTA and CDR2 FQGNSA come from the germline V gene. CDR3 size: 14 residues. Trimming at V came to 3 bases and at J to 5 bases, leaving 6 bases not matched to a gene. The CDR3 spells CASSFKTGVDEQYF. DNA of the CDR3: TGTGCCAGCAGCTTCAAGACAGGGGTGGACGAGCAGTACTTC.

This clonotype was seen at least ten times. The chain combines TRBV7-8 with TRBJ2-7; D is unclear. CDR3 length: 13 residues. Trimming removed 5 bases from V and 6 bases from J, with 14 bases in between. Germline values: CDR1 SGHVS, CDR2 FQNEAQ. CDR3 residues: CASSKSYRAEQYF. CDR3 in DNA: TGTGCCAGCAGCAAATCTTATAGAGCCGAGCAGTACTTC.